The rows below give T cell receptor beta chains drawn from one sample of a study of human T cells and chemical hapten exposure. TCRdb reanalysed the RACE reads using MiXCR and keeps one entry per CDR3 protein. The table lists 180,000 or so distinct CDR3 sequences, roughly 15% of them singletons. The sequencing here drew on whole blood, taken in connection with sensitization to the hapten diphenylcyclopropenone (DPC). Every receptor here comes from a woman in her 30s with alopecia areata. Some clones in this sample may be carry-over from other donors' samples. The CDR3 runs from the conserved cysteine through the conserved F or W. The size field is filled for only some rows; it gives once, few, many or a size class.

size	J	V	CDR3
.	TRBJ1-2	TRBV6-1	CASSNYRSDYGYTF
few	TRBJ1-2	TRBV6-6	CASSYTGLSLSGYTF
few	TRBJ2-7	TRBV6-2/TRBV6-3	CASTSGGAPYEQYF
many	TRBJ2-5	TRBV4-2	CASSQGNAGTGGETQYF
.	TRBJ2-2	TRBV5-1	CASSFPGGGELFF
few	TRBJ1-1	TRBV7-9	CASMEDPVNTEAFF
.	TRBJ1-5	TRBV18	CASSPRQGGQNQPQHF
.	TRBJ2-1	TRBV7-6	CASSLKPIGEQFF
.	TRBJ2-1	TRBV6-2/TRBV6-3	CASRHPGQGRTGEQFF
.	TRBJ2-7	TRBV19	CATMGAAYEQYF
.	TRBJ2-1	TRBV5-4	CASSLGASGSGNNEQFF
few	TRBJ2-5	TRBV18	CASSPLPGQGLETQYF
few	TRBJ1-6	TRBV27	CASSNPTGFGSPLHF
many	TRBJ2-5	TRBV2	CASSVPAGGQGIQETQYF
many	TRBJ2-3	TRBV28	CASSPRLAGGTDTQYF
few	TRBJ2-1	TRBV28	CASSLAEGRGYNEQFF
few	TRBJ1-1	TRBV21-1	CASSKEGATGRRDTEAFF